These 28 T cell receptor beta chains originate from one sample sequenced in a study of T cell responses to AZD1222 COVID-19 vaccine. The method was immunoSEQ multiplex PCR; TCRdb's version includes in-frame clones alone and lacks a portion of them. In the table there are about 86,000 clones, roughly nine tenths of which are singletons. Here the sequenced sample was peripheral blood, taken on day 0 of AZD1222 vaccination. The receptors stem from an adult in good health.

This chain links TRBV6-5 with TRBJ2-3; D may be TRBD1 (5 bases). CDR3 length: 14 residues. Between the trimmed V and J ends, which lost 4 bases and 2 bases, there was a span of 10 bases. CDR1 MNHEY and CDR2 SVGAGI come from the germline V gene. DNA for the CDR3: TGTGCCAGCAGTTCACTGGGGCCCACAGATACGCAGTATTTT. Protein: CASSSLGPTDTQYF.

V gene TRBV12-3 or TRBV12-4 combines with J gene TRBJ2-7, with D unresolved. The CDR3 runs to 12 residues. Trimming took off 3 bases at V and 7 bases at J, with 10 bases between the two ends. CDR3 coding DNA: TGTGCCAGCAGTTTGGGAAGTCGAGAGCAGTACTTC. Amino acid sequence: CASSLGSREQYF.

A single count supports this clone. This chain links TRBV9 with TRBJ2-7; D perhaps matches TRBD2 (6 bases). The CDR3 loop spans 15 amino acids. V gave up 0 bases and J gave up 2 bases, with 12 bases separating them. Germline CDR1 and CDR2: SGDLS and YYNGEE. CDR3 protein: CASSVGTGGTYEQYF. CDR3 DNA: TGTGCCAGCAGCGTAGGCACCGGGGGAACCTACGAGCAGTACTTC. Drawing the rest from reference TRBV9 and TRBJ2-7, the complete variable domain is DSGVTQTPKHLITATGQRVTLRCSPRSGDLSVYWYQQSLDQGLQFLIQYYNGEERAKGNILERFSAQQFPDLHSELNLSSLELGDSALYFCASSVGTGGTYEQYFGPGTRLTVT.

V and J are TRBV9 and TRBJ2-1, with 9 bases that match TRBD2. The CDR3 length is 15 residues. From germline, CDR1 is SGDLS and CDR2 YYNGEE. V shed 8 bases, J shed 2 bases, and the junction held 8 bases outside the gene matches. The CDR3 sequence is CASTLAGETYNEQFF. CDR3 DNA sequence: TGTGCCAGTACCTTAGCGGGAGAAACCTACAATGAGCAGTTCTTC.

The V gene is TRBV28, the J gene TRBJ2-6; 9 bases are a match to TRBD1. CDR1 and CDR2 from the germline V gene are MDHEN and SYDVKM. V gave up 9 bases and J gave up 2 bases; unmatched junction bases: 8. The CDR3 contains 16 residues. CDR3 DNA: TGTGCCAGTGAACAGGGGGCCATCCCTGGGGCCAACGTCCTGACTTTC. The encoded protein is CASEQGAIPGANVLTF.

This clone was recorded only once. CDR3 DNA sequence: TGTGCCAGCAGCAGACTAGCGGGATCTGGGGAGCAGTTCTTC. This translates into CASSRLAGSGEQFF. The chain uses TRBV9 and TRBJ2-1, with TRBD2 matching over 11 bases. Germline V lookup: CDR1 SGDLS, CDR2 YYNGEE. V gave up 4 bases and J gave up 10 bases; unmatched junction bases: 7. This CDR3 is 14 amino acids long.

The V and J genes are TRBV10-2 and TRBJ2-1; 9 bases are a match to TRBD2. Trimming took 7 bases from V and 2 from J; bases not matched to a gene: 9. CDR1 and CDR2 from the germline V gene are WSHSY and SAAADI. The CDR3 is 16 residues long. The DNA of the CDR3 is TGCGCCAGCACCCAAGGGACTAGCCTACCCTACAATGAGCAGTTCTTC. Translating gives CASTQGTSLPYNEQFF.

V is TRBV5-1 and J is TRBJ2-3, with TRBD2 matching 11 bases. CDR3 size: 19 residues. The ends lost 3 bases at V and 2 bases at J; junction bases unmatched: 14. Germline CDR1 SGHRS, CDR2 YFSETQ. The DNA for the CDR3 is TGCGCCAGCAGCTGGGGGAAAAACCTAGCGGGGGGATCCACAGATACGCAGTATTTT. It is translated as CASSWGKNLAGGSTDTQYF.

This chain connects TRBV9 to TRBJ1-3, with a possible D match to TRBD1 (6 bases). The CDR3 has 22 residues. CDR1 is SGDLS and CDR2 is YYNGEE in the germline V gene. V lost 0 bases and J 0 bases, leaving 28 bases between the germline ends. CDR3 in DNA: TGTGCCAGCAGCGTAGGGGCAGGGGTGCACAGGGAAGTCGGAAGCTCTGGAAACACCATATATTTT. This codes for CASSVGAGVHREVGSSGNTIYF.

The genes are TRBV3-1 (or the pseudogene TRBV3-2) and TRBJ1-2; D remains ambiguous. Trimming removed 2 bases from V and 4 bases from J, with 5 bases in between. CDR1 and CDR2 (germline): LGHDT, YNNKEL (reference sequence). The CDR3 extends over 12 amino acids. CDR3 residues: CASSQQVYGYTF. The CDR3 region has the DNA TGTGCCAGCAGCCAACAGGTCTATGGCTACACCTTC.

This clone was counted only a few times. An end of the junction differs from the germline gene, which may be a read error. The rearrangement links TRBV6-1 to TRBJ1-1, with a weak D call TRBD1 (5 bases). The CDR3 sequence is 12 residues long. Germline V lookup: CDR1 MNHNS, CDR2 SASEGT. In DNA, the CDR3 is TGTGCCAGCGGTGAGGGGTACACTGAAGCTTTCTTT. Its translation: CASGEGYTEAFF.

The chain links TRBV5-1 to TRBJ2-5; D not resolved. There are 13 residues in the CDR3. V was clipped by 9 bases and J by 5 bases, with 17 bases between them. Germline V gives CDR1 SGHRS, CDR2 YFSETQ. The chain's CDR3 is CANPAVARETQYF. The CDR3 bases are TGCGCCAACCCGGCGGTCGCTAGGGAGACCCAGTACTTC.

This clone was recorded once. In DNA form, the CDR3 reads TGTGCCAGCAGCCCCCGCGGGACAGGATCCAATGAGCAGTTCTTC. This codes for CASSPRGTGSNEQFF. This chain connects TRBV7-9 to TRBJ2-1; TRBD1 matches at 8 bases. V lost 5 bases, J lost 6 bases, and 9 bases stayed unmatched. This CDR3 has 15 residues. CDR1 and CDR2 from the germline V gene are SEHNR and FQNEAQ (reference sequence).

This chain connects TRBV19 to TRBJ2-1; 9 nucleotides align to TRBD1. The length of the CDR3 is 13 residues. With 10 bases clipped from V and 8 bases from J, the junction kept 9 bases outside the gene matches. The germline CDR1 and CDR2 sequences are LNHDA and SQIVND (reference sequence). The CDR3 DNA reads TGTGCCACAGCTCTGGGACAGGGAGATGAGCAGTTCTTC. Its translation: CATALGQGDEQFF.

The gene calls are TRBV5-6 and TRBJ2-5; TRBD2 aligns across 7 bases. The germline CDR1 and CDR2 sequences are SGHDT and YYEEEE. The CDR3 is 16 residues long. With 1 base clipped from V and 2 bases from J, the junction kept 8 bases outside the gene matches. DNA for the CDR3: TGTGCCAGCAGCTTGTACGGAGCGGGAAGTCAAGAGACCCAGTACTTC. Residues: CASSLYGAGSQETQYF.

CDR3 nucleotide sequence: TGTGCCAGCAGCCCGGGACTAGCGGGAGCATACGAGCAGTTCTTC. Its translation is CASSPGLAGAYEQFF. The chain uses TRBV13 and TRBJ2-1, with 14 nucleotides matching TRBD2. The CDR3 length is 15 residues. Germline V gene lookup returns CDR1 PRHDT and CDR2 FYEKMQ (reference sequence). V lost 5 bases to trimming and J lost 10 bases; unmatched junction nucleotides: 7.

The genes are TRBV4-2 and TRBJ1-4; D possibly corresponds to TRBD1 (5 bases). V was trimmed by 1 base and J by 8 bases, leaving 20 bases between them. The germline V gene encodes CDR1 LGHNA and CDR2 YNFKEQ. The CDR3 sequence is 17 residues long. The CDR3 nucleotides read TGTGCCAGCAGCCAAGTAGGTGGTGACAGACCCAAAGAAAAACTGTTTTTT. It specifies CASSQVGGDRPKEKLFF.

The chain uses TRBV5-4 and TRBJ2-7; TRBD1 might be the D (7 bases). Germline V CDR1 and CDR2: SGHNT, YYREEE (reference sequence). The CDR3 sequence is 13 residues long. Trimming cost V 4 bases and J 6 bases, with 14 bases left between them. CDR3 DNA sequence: TGTGCCAGCAGCCCAAGACAGGGAGGCGAGCAGTACTTC. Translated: CASSPRQGGEQYF.

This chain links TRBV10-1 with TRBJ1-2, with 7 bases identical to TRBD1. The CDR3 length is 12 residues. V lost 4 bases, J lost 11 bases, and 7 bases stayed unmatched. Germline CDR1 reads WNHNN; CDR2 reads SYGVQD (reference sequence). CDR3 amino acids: CASSGGTAPYTF. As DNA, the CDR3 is TGCGCCAGCAGTGGGGGGACAGCTCCATACACCTTC.

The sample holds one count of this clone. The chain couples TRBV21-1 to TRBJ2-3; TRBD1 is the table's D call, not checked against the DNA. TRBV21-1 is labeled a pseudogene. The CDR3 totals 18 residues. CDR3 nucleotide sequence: TGTGCCAGCAGCCCCCGCCACGGTAACAGGGATAGCACAGATACGCAGTATTTT. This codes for CASSPRHGNRDSTDTQYF.

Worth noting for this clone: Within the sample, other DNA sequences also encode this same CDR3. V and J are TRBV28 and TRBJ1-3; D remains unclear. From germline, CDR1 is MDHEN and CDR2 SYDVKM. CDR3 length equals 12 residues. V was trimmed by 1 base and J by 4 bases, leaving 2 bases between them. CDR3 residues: CASSLFGNTIYF. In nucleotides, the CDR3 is TGTGCCAGCAGTTTATTCGGAAACACCATATATTTT. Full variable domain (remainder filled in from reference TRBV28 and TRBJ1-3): DVKVTQSSRYLVKRTGEKVFLECVQDMDHENMFWYRQDPGLGLRLIYFSYDVKMKEKGDIPEGYSVSREKKERFSLILESASTNQTSMYLCASSLFGNTIYFGEGSWLTVV.

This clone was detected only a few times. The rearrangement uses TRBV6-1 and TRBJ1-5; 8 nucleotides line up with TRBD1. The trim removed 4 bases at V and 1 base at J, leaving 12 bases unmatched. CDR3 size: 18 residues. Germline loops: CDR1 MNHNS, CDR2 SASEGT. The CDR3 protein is CASSADRVVVGSNQPQHF. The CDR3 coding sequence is TGTGCCAGCAGTGCGGACAGGGTGGTGGTGGGGAGCAATCAGCCCCAGCATTTT.

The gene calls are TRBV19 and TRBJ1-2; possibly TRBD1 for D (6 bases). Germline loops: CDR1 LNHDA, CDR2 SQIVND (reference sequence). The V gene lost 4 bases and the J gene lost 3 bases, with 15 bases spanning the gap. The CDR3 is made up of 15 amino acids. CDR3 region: CASSSPHRTDYGYTF. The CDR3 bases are TGTGCCAGTAGTAGCCCGCATAGGACAGACTATGGCTACACCTTC.

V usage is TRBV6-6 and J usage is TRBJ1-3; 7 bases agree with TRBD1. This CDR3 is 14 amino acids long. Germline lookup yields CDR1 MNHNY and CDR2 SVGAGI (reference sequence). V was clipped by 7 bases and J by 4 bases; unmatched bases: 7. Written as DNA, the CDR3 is TGTGCCAGCACTCCAGGGGGGTCGGGAAACACCATATATTTT. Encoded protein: CASTPGGSGNTIYF.

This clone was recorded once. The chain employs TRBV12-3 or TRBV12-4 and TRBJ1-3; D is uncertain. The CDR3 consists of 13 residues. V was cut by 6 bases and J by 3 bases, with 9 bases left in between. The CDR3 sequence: CASSLGDGNTIYF. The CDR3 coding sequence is TGTGCCAGCAGCCTTGGGGATGGAAACACCATATATTTT.

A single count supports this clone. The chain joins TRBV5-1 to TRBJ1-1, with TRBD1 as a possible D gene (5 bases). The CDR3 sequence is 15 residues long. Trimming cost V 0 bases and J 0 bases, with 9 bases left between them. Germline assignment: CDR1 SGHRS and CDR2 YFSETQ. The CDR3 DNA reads TGCGCCAGCAGCTTGGGACAGCTCATGAACACTGAAGCTTTCTTT. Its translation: CASSLGQLMNTEAFF.

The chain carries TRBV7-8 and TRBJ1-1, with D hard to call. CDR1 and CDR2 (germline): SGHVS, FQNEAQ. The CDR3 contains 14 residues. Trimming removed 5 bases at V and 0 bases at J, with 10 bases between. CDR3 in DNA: TGTGCCAGCAGCCCGACACTCATGAACACTGAAGCTTTCTTT. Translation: CASSPTLMNTEAFF.

The CDR3, as DNA: TGTGCCACCGGACTAGCGGGGGGGAACAATGAGCAGTTCTTC. Protein: CATGLAGGNNEQFF. The chain couples TRBV27 to TRBJ2-1, with 15 bases lining up with TRBD2. Germline assignment: CDR1 MNHEY and CDR2 SMNVEV (reference sequence). The CDR3 loop spans 14 amino acids. The trim removed 10 bases at V and 5 bases at J, leaving 3 bases unmatched.